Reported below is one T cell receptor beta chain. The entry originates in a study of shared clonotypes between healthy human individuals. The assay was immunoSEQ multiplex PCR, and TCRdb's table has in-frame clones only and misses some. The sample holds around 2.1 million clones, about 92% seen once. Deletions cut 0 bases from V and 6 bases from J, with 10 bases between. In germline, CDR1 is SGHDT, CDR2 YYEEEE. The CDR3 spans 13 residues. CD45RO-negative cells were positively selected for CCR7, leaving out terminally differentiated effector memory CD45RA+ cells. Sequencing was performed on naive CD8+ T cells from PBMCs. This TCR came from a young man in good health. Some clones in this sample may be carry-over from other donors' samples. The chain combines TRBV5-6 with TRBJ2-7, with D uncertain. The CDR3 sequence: CASSLGLTTEQYF. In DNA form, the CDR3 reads TGTGCCAGCAGCTTGGGCTTAACGACCGAGCAGTACTTC.